The present T cell receptor beta chain was sequenced within a study of T-cell memory formation after mild COVID-19. Study-wide context: The two donors had largely donor-specific TCR clusters. Overall study results and limits: Detection of some responders pre-infection suggested pre-existing cross-reactive memory T cells participated. Researchers could not confirm that second-wave clones peaking on day 37 targeted SARS-CoV-2.

Turning to this clonotype: Its antigen is unknown.

The CDR3 totals 16 residues. The germline V gene has CDR1 SNHLY and CDR2 FYNNEI. J lost 1 base, V lost 10 bases, and 12 bases had no gene match. TCRalpha and TCRbeta libraries used 5'RACE with constant-segment primers and UMIs. TCRdb re-derived calls from the 5' RACE reads in MiXCR, one entry per CDR3 protein. The table has roughly 45,000 distinct CDR3 sequences, 27% seen once. Sequencing was carried out using PBMCs or a T cell subset sorted from them (not recorded which). The genes are TRBV2 and TRBJ1-5; 8 nucleotides match TRBD1. The clonotype originates from a man aged 18 to 30 who had mild COVID-19 (a few samples of this study predate the infection). Cell type and time point are not known. The CDR3 nucleotides are TGTGCCACAGCGCCGTCGGGACAGGCGAGCAATCAGCCCCAGCATTTT. Protein product: CATAPSGQASNQPQHF. The variable domain in full, with the rest retrieved from reference TRBV2 and TRBJ1-5, is EPEVTQTPSHQVTQMGQEVILRCVPISNHLYFYWYRQILGQKVEFLVSFYNNEISEKSEIFDDQFSVERPDGSNFTLKIRSTKLEDSAMYFCATAPSGQASNQPQHFGDGTRLSIL.